The 23 T cell receptor beta chains reported below all come from one sample, sequenced in a study of T-cell memory formation after mild COVID-19. Each CDR3 protein is one row after TCRdb ran MiXCR on the 5' RACE reads. The table records about 390,000 distinct CDR3 sequences, roughly 15% of them present only once. Specimen: PBMCs or a T cell subset sorted from them (not recorded which). The receptors here all came from a man between 18 and 29 years old who had mild COVID-19 (a few samples of this study predate the infection). Cell type and time point are not known.

The chain is built from TRBV4-1 and TRBJ1-2; the D is unclear. CDR1 is MGHRA and CDR2 is YSYEKL in the germline V gene. V was clipped by 0 bases and J by 6 bases, with 20 bases between them. This CDR3 comprises 17 residues. For the CDR3, the DNA is TGCGCCAGCAGCCAAGATCGGTTTTTGGGTGTTGAGGATGGCTACACCTTC. This gives the protein CASSQDRFLGVEDGYTF.

The chain employs TRBV6-5 and TRBJ1-4; D possibly corresponds to TRBD1 (5 bases). Trimming shortened V by 2 bases and J by 8 bases, and 12 bases separated the two germline ends. The CDR3 extends over 14 amino acids. Looked up from germline, CDR1 is MNHEY and CDR2 is SVGAGI. The DNA for the CDR3 is TGTGCCAGCAGTTACGGTTCGTCAGGGGAAAAACTGTTTTTT. This codes for CASSYGSSGEKLFF.

This clonotype was detected a few times. The rearrangement joins TRBV4-1 to TRBJ2-1; TRBD1 is a possible D gene (6 bases). CDR3 length equals 16 residues. CDR1 and CDR2 (germline): MGHRA, YSYEKL. Trimming removed 6 bases at V and 1 base at J, with 16 bases between. In DNA form, the CDR3 reads TGCGCCAGCAGTTTCGCGACAGGATTTTCCTACAATGAGCAGTTCTTC. It yields the protein CASSFATGFSYNEQFF.

The chain has TRBV4-2 and TRBJ2-5; no firm D call. Trimming shortened V by 0 bases and J by 0 bases, and 11 bases separated the two germline ends. Germline CDR1 is LGHNA and CDR2 is YNFKEQ. This CDR3 contains 16 residues. In DNA form, the CDR3 reads TGTGCCAGCAGCCAAGAAGGCAGCTGGTACCAAGAGACCCAGTACTTC. Its translation: CASSQEGSWYQETQYF.

The chain employs TRBV6-2 or TRBV6-3 and TRBJ1-1; 9 bases match TRBD1. Germline CDR1 MNHEY, CDR2 SVGEGT. Trimming cost V 4 bases and J 5 bases; bases outside gene matches: 5. This CDR3 has 14 amino acids. CDR3: CASSSTGGRTEAFF. CDR3 coding DNA: TGTGCCAGCAGTTCGACAGGGGGAAGGACTGAAGCTTTCTTT.

V usage is TRBV11-2 and J usage is TRBJ1-3; D gene uncertain. Germline loops: CDR1 SGHAT, CDR2 FQNNGV. This CDR3 has 15 residues. V lost 5 bases and J 0 bases, leaving 11 bases between the germline ends. CDR3 loop: CASSLGRISGNTIYF. CDR3 DNA: TGTGCCAGCAGCCTCGGACGGATCTCTGGAAACACCATATATTTT.

The chain has TRBV20-1 and TRBJ1-2; unclear D gene. Germline V gene data show CDR1 as DFQATT and CDR2 as SNEGSKA (reference sequence). Trimming took off 4 bases at V and 3 bases at J, with 9 bases between the two ends. The CDR3 runs to 12 residues. The CDR3 spells CSAILRDYGYTF. The CDR3 DNA is TGCAGTGCTATTCTGCGGGACTATGGCTACACCTTC.

A few counts support this clonotype. V and J are TRBV20-1 and TRBJ1-2, with 12 positions matching TRBD1. V dropped 5 bases and J dropped 7; count of bases not matched to a gene: 8. This CDR3 has 14 residues. Germline loops: CDR1 DFQATT, CDR2 SNEGSKA (reference sequence). The CDR3 nucleotides are TGCAGTGCTTACGGGACAGGGGGCATCGGTGGCTACACCTTC. Amino acid sequence: CSAYGTGGIGGYTF.

This clonotype was detected only a few times. The chain employs TRBV28 and TRBJ2-3; 11 bases are shared with TRBD2. This CDR3 comprises 13 residues. The germline V gene encodes CDR1 MDHEN and CDR2 SYDVKM. V lost 10 bases and J lost 2; bases outside the gene matches: 2. The CDR3, as DNA: TGTGCCACTAGCGGGGGGAACACAGATACGCAGTATTTT. It is translated as CATSGGNTDTQYF. The whole variable domain, filled in from reference TRBV28 and TRBJ2-3, reads DVKVTQSSRYLVKRTGEKVFLECVQDMDHENMFWYRQDPGLGLRLIYFSYDVKMKEKGDIPEGYSVSREKKERFSLILESASTNQTSMYLCATSGGNTDTQYFGPGTRLTVL.

This rearrangement joins TRBV27 to TRBJ1-4; no clear D gene. Trimming removed 8 bases from V and 1 base from J, with 11 bases in between. The CDR3 runs 14 residues. Germline values: CDR1 MNHEY, CDR2 SMNVEV (reference sequence). CDR3 residues: CASGWTGTNEKLFF. CDR3 in DNA: TGTGCCAGCGGCTGGACGGGAACTAATGAAAAACTGTTTTTT.

The genes are TRBV5-1 and TRBJ2-3; D may be TRBD1 (6 bases). In germline, CDR1 is SGHRS, CDR2 YFSETQ. Trimming removed 0 bases at V and 6 bases at J, with 14 bases between. This CDR3 region has 15 residues. The CDR3 is CASSLADSLMDTQYF. The CDR3 nucleotides are TGCGCCAGCAGCTTGGCGGACAGTCTCATGGATACGCAGTATTTT.

This clonotype was seen a few times. The CDR3 DNA reads as TGTGCCAGCAGTTTTTGGCAGGGAGCTAGCTATGGCTACACCTTC. Its protein product is CASSFWQGASYGYTF. The chain employs TRBV12-3 or TRBV12-4 and TRBJ1-2, with D maybe TRBD1 (5 bases). The V end was cut by 3 bases, the J end by 4 bases, with 15 bases between. This CDR3 region has 15 residues.

This chain joins TRBV7-2 and TRBJ2-7, with 10 bases fitting TRBD1. Germline assignment: CDR1 SGHTA and CDR2 FQGNSA. The CDR3 is 14 amino acids. V lost 7 bases and J lost 4; bases outside the gene matches: 7. The CDR3 loop reads CASTPDRGAYEQYF. The CDR3 nucleotides are TGTGCCAGCACCCCGGACAGGGGGGCTTACGAGCAGTACTTC. The full variable domain, rest sourced from reference TRBV7-2 and TRBJ2-7, is GAGVSQSPSNKVTEKGKDVELRCDPISGHTALYWYRQSLGQGLEFLIYFQGNSAPDKSGLPSDRFSAERTGGSVSTLTIQRTQQEDSAVYLCASTPDRGAYEQYFGPGTRLTVT.

The V gene is TRBV7-3, the J gene TRBJ2-7; a weak D match, TRBD2 (5 bases). CDR3 length: 12 residues. The germline V and J ends were trimmed by 4 bases and 7 bases, with 11 bases remaining between them. Germline lookup yields CDR1 SGHTA and CDR2 FQGTGA. The CDR3 spells CASSWPGKEQYF. The CDR3 DNA sequence: TGTGCCAGCAGCTGGCCGGGGAAAGAGCAGTACTTC.

This clonotype has more than one count but fewer than ten. This chain uses TRBV5-1 with TRBJ2-1; 10 nucleotides match TRBD2. CDR1 is SGHRS and CDR2 is YFSETQ in the germline V gene. With 5 bases clipped from V and 10 bases from J, the junction kept 18 bases outside the gene matches. CDR3 length equals 17 residues. The CDR3 region is CASSPAAGGPFGGEQFF. CDR3 in DNA: TGCGCCAGCAGTCCCGCAGCGGGGGGGCCTTTCGGGGGCGAGCAGTTCTTC.

The V call is TRBV20-1, the J call TRBJ1-2; weak D call: TRBD1 (5 bases). Trimming took off 0 bases at V and 3 bases at J, with 11 bases between the two ends. This CDR3 has 14 residues. Per germline, CDR1 DFQATT and CDR2 SNEGSKA (reference sequence). The CDR3 is CSARDDRLYYGYTF. For the CDR3, the DNA is TGCAGTGCTAGAGACGACAGACTGTACTATGGCTACACCTTC.

This clonotype was counted a few times. V usage is TRBV2 and J usage is TRBJ2-3; TRBD2 matches 8 bases. This CDR3 comprises 14 residues. With 10 bases clipped from V and 4 bases from J, the junction kept 10 bases outside the gene matches. Germline V gene lookup returns CDR1 SNHLY and CDR2 FYNNEI. The CDR3 DNA is TGTGCCAACACACTCCGGGAGGGTGCAGATACGCAGTATTTT. Its protein product is CANTLREGADTQYF.

The chain joins TRBV14 to TRBJ1-1; 9 bases are a match to TRBD1. Per germline, CDR1 SGHDN and CDR2 FVKESK. The CDR3 is made up of 16 amino acids. V lost 4 bases and J lost 4; bases outside the gene matches: 10. In nucleotides, the CDR3 is TGTGCCAGCAGCCTCCCCACAGGGGGCTCTGCCACTGAAGCTTTCTTT. Residues: CASSLPTGGSATEAFF. The full variable domain, rest sourced from reference TRBV14 and TRBJ1-1, is EAGVTQFPSHSVIEKGQTVTLRCDPISGHDNLYWYRRVMGKEIKFLLHFVKESKQDESGMPNNRFLAERTGGTYSTLKVQPAELEDSGVYFCASSLPTGGSATEAFFGQGTRLTVV.

This clonotype has just a few counts. The chain is built from TRBV7-8 and TRBJ1-6; D might be TRBD1 (5 bases). CDR1 SGHVS and CDR2 FQNEAQ come from the germline V gene. V was trimmed by 3 bases and J by 3 bases, leaving 15 bases between them. The CDR3 is made up of 17 amino acids. This chain's CDR3 is CASSLGEAPSYNSPLHF. The CDR3 nucleotides are TGTGCCAGCAGCTTGGGGGAGGCTCCTAGCTATAATTCACCCCTCCACTTT.

The chain links TRBV5-1 to TRBJ2-5, with a possible D match to TRBD1 (6 bases). The germline V and J ends were trimmed by 4 bases and 5 bases, with 15 bases remaining between them. From germline, CDR1 is SGHRS and CDR2 YFSETQ. CDR3 size: 14 residues. CDR3 loop: CASSHGTSKETQYF. CDR3 bases: TGCGCCAGCAGCCATGGGACATCGAAGGAGACCCAGTACTTC.

This clonotype appeared a few times. The chain links TRBV20-1 to TRBJ1-2; D uncertain. CDR3 length: 13 amino acids. Trimming shortened V by 3 bases and J by 11 bases, and 19 bases separated the two germline ends. CDR1 is DFQATT, CDR2 SNEGSKA, per germline (reference sequence). CDR3 sequence reads: CSASIGVSGVYTF. DNA for the CDR3: TGCAGTGCTAGTATCGGGGTTTCGGGTGTTTACACCTTC.

The V and J genes are TRBV5-1 and TRBJ1-5; D is perhaps TRBD1 (5 bases). The germline V gene encodes CDR1 SGHRS and CDR2 YFSETQ. CDR3 size: 16 residues. The V and J ends lost 0 bases and 1 base respectively, with 11 bases between them. The chain's CDR3 is CASSLGRGRSNQPQHF. The CDR3 DNA reads as TGCGCCAGCAGCTTGGGAAGGGGTAGGAGCAATCAGCCCCAGCATTTT.

The V call is TRBV3-1, the J call TRBJ2-4, with D perhaps TRBD1 or TRBD2 (5 bases each). The germline gives CDR1 LGHDT, CDR2 YNNKEL (reference sequence). V lost 4 bases to trimming and J lost 4 bases, with 11 bases between them. CDR3 length: 14 amino acids. The CDR3 region is CASSLRDEKNIQYF. The CDR3 nucleotides read TGTGCCAGCAGCCTTAGGGACGAGAAAAACATTCAGTACTTC. Full variable domain (outside the CDR3, taken from reference TRBV3-1 and TRBJ2-4): DTAVSQTPKYLVTQMGNDKSIKCEQNLGHDTMYWYKQDSKKFLKIMFSYNNKELIINETVPNRFSPKSPDKAHLNLHINSLELGDSAVYFCASSLRDEKNIQYFGAGTRLSVL.